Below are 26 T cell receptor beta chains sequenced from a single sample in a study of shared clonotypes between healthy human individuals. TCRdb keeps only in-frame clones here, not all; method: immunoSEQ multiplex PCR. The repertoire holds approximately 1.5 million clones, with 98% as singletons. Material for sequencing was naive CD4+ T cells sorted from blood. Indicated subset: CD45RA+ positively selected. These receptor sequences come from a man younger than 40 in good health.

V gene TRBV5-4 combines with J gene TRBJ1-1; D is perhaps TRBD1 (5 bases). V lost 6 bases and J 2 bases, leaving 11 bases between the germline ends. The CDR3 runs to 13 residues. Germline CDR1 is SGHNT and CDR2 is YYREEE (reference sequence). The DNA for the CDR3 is TGTGCCAGCACGAGGGACGGCAACACTGAAGCTTTCTTT. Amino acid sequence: CASTRDGNTEAFF.

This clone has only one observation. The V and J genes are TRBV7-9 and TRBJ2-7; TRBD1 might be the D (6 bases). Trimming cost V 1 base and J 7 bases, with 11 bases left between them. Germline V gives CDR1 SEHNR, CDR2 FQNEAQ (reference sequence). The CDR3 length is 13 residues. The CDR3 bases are TGTGCCAGCAGCTTAGTGGGGGCGGAGGAGCAGTACTTC. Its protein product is CASSLVGAEEQYF.

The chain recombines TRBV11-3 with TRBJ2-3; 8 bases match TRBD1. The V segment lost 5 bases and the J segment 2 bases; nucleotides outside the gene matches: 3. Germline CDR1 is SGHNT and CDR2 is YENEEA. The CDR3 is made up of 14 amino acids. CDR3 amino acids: CASSPTGATDTQYF. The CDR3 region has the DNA TGTGCCAGCAGCCCGACAGGGGCCACAGATACGCAGTATTTT.

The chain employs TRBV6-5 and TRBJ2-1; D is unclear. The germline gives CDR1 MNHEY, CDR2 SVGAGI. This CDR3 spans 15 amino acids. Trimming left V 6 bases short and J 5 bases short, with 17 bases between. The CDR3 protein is CASSSAGTAHNEQFF. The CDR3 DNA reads TGTGCCAGCAGCTCCGCTGGTACAGCCCACAATGAGCAGTTCTTC.

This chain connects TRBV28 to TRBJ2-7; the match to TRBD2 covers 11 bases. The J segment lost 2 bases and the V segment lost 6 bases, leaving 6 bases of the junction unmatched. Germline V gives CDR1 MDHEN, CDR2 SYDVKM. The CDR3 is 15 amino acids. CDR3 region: CASSRTSGLAYEQYF. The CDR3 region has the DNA TGTGCCAGCAGCCGGACTAGCGGGCTCGCCTACGAGCAGTACTTC.

The CDR3 DNA is TGTGCCAGCAGTCAGACAGGGGGCCAAGGTCAGCCCCAGCATTTT. It yields the protein CASSQTGGQGQPQHF. The V call is TRBV5-5, the J call TRBJ1-5, with 10 bases that match TRBD1. The CDR3 sequence is 15 residues long. J was trimmed by 6 bases and V by 5 bases; bases with no gene match: 8. Germline CDR1 reads SGHKS; CDR2 reads YYEKEE (reference sequence).

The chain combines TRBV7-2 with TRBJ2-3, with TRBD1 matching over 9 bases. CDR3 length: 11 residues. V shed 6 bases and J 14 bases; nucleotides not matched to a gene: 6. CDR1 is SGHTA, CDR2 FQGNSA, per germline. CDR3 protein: CASRLRDRVYF. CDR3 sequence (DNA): TGTGCCAGCAGACTCCGGGACAGGGTGTATTTT.

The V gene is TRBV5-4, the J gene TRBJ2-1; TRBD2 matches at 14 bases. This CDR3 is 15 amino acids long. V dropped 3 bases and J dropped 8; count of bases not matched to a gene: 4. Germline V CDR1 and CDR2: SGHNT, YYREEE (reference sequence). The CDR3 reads CASSSGLAGVYEQFF. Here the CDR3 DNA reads TGTGCCAGCAGCTCGGGACTAGCGGGAGTCTATGAGCAGTTCTTC.

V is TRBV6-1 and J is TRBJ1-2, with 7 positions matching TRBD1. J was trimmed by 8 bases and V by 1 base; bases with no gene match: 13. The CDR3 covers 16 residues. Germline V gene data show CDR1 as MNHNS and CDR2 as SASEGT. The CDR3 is CASSEVTGVGREGYTF. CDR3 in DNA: TGTGCCAGCAGTGAAGTAACAGGGGTGGGGAGAGAAGGCTACACCTTC.

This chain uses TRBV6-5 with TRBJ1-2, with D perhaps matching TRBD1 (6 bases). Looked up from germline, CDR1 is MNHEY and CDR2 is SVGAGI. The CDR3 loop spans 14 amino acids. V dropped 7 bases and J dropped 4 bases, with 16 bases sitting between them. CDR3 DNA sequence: TGTGCCAGCAATCCTTCGACAGGCGGCTATGGCTACACCTTC. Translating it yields CASNPSTGGYGYTF.

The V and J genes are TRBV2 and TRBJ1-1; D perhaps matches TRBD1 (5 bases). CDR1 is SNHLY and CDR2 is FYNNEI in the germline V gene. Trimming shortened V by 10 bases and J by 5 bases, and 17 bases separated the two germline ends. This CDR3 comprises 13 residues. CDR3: CANLLMGLTEAFF. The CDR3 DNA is TGTGCCAACCTTCTAATGGGACTAACTGAAGCTTTCTTT.

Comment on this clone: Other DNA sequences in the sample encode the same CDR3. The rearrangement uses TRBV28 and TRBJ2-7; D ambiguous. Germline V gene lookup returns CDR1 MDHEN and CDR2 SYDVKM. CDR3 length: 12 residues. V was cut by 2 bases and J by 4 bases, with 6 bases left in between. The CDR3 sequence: CASSLIRYEQYF. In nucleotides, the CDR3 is TGTGCCAGCAGTTTAATCCGATACGAGCAGTACTTC.

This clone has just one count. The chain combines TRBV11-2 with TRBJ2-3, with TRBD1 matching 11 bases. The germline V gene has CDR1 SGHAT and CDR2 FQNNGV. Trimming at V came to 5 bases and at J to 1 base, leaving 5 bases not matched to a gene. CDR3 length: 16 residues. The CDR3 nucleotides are TGTGCCAGCAGCGCCTGGGGACAGGGGGGCACAGATACGCAGTATTTT. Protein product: CASSAWGQGGTDTQYF.

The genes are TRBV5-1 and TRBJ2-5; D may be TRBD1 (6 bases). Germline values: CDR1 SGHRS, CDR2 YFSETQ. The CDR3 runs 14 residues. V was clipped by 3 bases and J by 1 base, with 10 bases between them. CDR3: CASSSQGVQETQYF. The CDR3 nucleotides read TGCGCCAGCAGCTCACAGGGCGTCCAAGAGACCCAGTACTTC.

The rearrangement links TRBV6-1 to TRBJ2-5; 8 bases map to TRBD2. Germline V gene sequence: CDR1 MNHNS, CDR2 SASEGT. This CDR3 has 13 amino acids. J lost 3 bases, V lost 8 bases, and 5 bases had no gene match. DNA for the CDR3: TGTGCCAGCCGGGTAGCGGGAAAAGAGACCCAGTACTTC. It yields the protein CASRVAGKETQYF.

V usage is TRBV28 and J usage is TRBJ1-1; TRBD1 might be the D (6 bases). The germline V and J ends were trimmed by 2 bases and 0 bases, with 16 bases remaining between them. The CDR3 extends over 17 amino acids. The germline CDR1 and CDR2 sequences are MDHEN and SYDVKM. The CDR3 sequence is CASSLTGGEGLNTEAFF. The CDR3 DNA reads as TGTGCCAGCAGTTTAACGGGGGGCGAAGGCCTGAACACTGAAGCTTTCTTT.

The CDR3, as DNA: TGCGCCAGCAGGCTCGGGGGACAGGTTCCCTACGAGCAGTACTTC. Amino acids: CASRLGGQVPYEQYF. The chain has TRBV5-1 and TRBJ2-7; 8 positions match TRBD1. CDR3 size: 15 residues. With 5 bases clipped from V and 2 bases from J, the junction kept 9 bases outside the gene matches. CDR1 and CDR2 from the germline V gene are SGHRS and YFSETQ.

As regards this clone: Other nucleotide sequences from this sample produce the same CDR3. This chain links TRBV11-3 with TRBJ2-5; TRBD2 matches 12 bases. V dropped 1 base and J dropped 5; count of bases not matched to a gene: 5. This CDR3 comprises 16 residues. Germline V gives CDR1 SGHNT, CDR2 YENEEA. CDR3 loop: CASSLGLAGVGETQYF. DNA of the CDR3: TGTGCCAGCAGCTTAGGACTAGCGGGAGTCGGGGAGACCCAGTACTTC.

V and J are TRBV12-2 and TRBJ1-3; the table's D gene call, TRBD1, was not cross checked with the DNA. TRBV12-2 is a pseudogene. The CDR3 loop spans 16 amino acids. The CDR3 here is CASRLKGVKSGNTIYF. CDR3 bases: TGTGCAAGTCGCTTAAAAGGGGTCAAGTCTGGAAACACCATATATTTT.

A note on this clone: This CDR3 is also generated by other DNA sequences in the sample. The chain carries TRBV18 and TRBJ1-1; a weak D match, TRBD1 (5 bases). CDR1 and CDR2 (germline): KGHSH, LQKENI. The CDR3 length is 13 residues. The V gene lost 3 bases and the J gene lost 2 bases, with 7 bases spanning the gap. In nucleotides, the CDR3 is TGTGCCAGCTCACCCGGGGGTAACACTGAAGCTTTCTTT. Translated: CASSPGGNTEAFF.

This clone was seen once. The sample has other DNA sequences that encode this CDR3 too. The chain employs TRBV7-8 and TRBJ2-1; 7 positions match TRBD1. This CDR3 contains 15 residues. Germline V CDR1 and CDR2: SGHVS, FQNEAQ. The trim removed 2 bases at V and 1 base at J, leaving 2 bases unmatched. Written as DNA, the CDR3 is TGTGCCAGCAGCTTACGACAGGGTTCCTACAATGAGCAGTTCTTC. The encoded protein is CASSLRQGSYNEQFF.

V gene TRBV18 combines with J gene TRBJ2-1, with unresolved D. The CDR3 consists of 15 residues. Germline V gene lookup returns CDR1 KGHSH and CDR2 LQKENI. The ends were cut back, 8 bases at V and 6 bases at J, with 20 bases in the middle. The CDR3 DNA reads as TGTGCCAGCGGGCGGTCCCTCGGAGACGGCAATGAGCAGTTCTTC. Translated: CASGRSLGDGNEQFF.

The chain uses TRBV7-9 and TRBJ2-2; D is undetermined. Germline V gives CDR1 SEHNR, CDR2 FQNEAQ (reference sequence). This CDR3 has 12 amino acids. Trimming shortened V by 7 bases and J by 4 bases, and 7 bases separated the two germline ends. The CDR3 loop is CASTLSTGELFF. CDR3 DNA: TGTGCCAGCACCCTCTCCACCGGGGAGCTGTTTTTT. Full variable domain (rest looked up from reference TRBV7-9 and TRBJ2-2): DTGVSQNPRHKITKRGQNVTFRCDPISEHNRLYWYRQTLGQGPEFLTYFQNEAQLEKSRLLSDRFSAERPKGSFSTLEIQRTEQGDSAMYLCASTLSTGELFFGEGSRLTVL.

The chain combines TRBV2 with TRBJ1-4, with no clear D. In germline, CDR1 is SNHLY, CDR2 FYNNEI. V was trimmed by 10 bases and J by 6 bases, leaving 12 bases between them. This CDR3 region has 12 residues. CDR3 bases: TGTGCCACTATGGGGAGGCATGAAAAACTGTTTTTT. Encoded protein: CATMGRHEKLFF.

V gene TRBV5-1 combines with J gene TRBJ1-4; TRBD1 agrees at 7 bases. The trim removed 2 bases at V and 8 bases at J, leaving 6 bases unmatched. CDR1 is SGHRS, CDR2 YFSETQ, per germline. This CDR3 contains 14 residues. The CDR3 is CASSFRDSKEKLFF. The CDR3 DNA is TGCGCCAGCAGCTTCCGGGACAGCAAAGAAAAACTGTTTTTT.

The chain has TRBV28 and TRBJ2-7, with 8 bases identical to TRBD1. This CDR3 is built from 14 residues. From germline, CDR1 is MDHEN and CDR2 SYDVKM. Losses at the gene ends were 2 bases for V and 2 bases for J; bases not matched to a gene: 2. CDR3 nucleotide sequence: TGTGCCAGCAGTTTAGGGGGACAGGCCTACGAGCAGTACTTC. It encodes CASSLGGQAYEQYF.